This is a list of T cell receptor beta chains from one sample in a study of T cell responses to AZD1222 COVID-19 vaccine. Sequencing was performed with immunoSEQ multiplex PCR; in TCRdb, only in-frame clones are kept and a portion is missing. The sample carries about 100,000 clones, about 86% recorded once. The sample here was peripheral blood, taken on day 0 of AZD1222 vaccination. These receptors were obtained from an adult in good health. Each CDR3 is given without its conserved first and last residue. Fields, in order: J gene, V gene, CDR3 protein.

TRBJ2-3 TRBV11-2 ASSSWTSGGSTDTQY
TRBJ1-6 TRBV7-9 ASSRGIGNSPLH
TRBJ2-3 TRBV19 ASTAGDTSTDTQY
TRBJ1-2 TRBV6-6 ASKGGGTFGGYT
TRBJ1-4 TRBV15 ATSRDRGRGEKLF
TRBJ2-3 TRBV3-1/TRBV3-2 ASSQGRVTGGPPHQDTQY
TRBJ2-7 TRBV15 ATSSGRAGYEQY
TRBJ1-2 TRBV19 ASSIIGGGYT
TRBJ2-7 TRBV5-1 ASRGGQGTQEQY
TRBJ2-1 TRBV15 ATSPRASSYNEQF
TRBJ1-4 TRBV28 ASSLWRRDRGGEKLF
TRBJ1-5 TRBV6-5 ASTRLGASNQPQH
TRBJ2-2 TRBV27 ASRARQAIQGTGELF
TRBJ2-2 TRBV7-2 ASERFRNTGELF
TRBJ2-2 TRBV5-1 ASSPSEGSTGELF
TRBJ2-1 TRBV4-1 ASSQTSANSYNEQF
TRBJ1-1 TRBV4-1 ASSQGAEAF
TRBJ2-7 TRBV11-3 ASMNAGGNEQY
TRBJ1-5 TRBV6-1 ASSEAPFNQPQH
TRBJ1-3 TRBV30 AWTLGARGNTIY
TRBJ2-1 TRBV24-1 ATSDPQQRNEQF
TRBJ1-1 TRBV27 ASSPPPGYTEAF
TRBJ1-5 TRBV7-2 ASSWGTGDQPQH
TRBJ1-2 TRBV28 ASSQLRGSGYGYT
TRBJ2-6 TRBV28 ASSPRWGAGANVLT
TRBJ1-2 TRBV3-1/TRBV3-2 ASSLRDGYGYT
TRBJ2-7 TRBV6-1 ASSEGRHYEQY
TRBJ2-3 TRBV5-1 ASSLGMPADTQY
TRBJ2-2 TRBV28 ASSSGQIGELF
TRBJ2-4 TRBV28 ASSPLGGGAKNIQY
TRBJ2-5 TRBV5-4 ASSLGSQVEETQY
TRBJ1-4 TRBV19 ASSIGQGNEKLF
TRBJ2-3 TRBV19 ASSIEGIAGGPDTQY
TRBJ2-5 TRBV9 ASSVLVGETQY
TRBJ2-5 TRBV3-1/TRBV3-2 ASSPSYLEIVWETQY
TRBJ2-7 TRBV3-1/TRBV3-2 ASSLHYEQY
TRBJ2-6 TRBV2 ASSGGQGASSGANVLT
TRBJ1-2 TRBV5-3 ARGNESPNYGYT
TRBJ1-1 TRBV19 ASSTRASNTEAF
TRBJ1-5 TRBV23-1 ASSSGAFSNQPQH
TRBJ2-1 TRBV2 ASSEALPGINEQF
TRBJ2-3 TRBV9 ASSVQSGLRSDTQY
TRBJ1-5 TRBV3-1/TRBV3-2 ASSQVGAGISNQPQH
TRBJ1-5 TRBV27 ASRGGAYSNQPQH
TRBJ2-6 TRBV14 ASSQIYQGPAANVLT
TRBJ2-2 TRBV5-1 ASSETGVGTGELF
TRBJ1-2 TRBV28 AAGGPLSL
TRBJ1-3 TRBV18 ASSRQGAVRNTIY
TRBJ2-3 TRBV15 ASGRAGDTQY
TRBJ1-5 TRBV2 ASSPGQGNQPQH
TRBJ2-3 TRBV3-1/TRBV3-2 ASSLRGTGSYTQY